This TCR beta chain derives from a study of blood T cell repertoires in COVID-19. Study-wide context: The United States, Italy and Spain provided the acute and convalescent COVID-19 samples.

Enrolled through a virtual design, the participants were between about 18 and 100 years of age and came from about two dozen US areas. Participants' own reports of clinical history determined their cohort assignment. What the recovered Cohort 3 donors had was two negative PCRs, clearance, or symptom resolution. The CDR3 has 10 residues. This clone has only a few counts. Here immunoSEQ multiplex PCR was the method, and the copy in TCRdb shows in-frame clones only, minus some. The table lists more than 400,000 clones, around 91% of them singletons. This clonotype originated in a man in his late teens or twenties who had recovered from COVID-19. The sequenced sample consisted of PBMCs or T cells enriched from blood (not recorded which). The chain has TRBV21-1 and TRBJ2-7; the table gives TRBD2 as D, unverified against the DNA. TRBV21-1 is a pseudogene. CDR3 DNA: TGTGCCAGAGCGGGGGGGCGCAGGTACTTC. Residues: CARAGGRRYF.